This T cell receptor beta chain was retrieved from a study of T-cell memory formation after mild COVID-19. At the level of the study: Largely donor-specific sequence clusters came from a couple of donors.

General study results and limits: Most CD4+ clones that shrank were in CM and EM, while CD8+ ones turned up in EMRA.

TCRdb redid the calling of the 5' RACE reads with MiXCR, one entry per CDR3 protein. Of some 310,000 distinct CDR3 sequences in the sample, approximately 22% were seen once. CDR1 is SGHAT, CDR2 FQNNGV, per germline. The CDR3 is 16 residues long. The trim removed 3 bases at V and 4 bases at J, leaving 8 bases unmatched. This clonotype occurred a few times. Antigen: not known. Sequenced input: PBMCs or a T cell subset sorted from them (not recorded which). The receptor was isolated from a young man who had mild COVID-19 (a few samples of this study predate the infection). Cell type and time point are not known. V and J are TRBV11-2 and TRBJ1-4; 7 bases map to TRBD1. The CDR3 DNA sequence: TGTGCCAGCAGCTTCCACCGGGACAGCCTTAATGAAAAACTGTTTTTT. The encoded protein is CASSFHRDSLNEKLFF. The variable domain in full, with the rest retrieved from reference TRBV11-2 and TRBJ1-4, is EAGVAQSPRYKIIEKRQSVAFWCNPISGHATLYWYQQILGQGPKLLIQFQNNGVVDDSQLPKDRFSAERLKGVDSTLKIQPAKLEDSAVYLCASSFHRDSLNEKLFFGSGTQLSVL.